This entry lists 27 T cell receptor beta chains sequenced from one sample in a study of radiotherapy plus CTLA-4 blockade in lung cancer. Libraries were prepared by immunoSEQ multiplex PCR; TCRdb keeps only in-frame clonotypes and omits some of them. Of about 62,000 clones listed, roughly 80% are singletons. The sample here was peripheral blood, taken from a patient treated with radiotherapy plus ipilimumab. The receptors were gathered from a human donor with non-small cell lung cancer who had a complete response to radiotherapy plus ipilimumab.

The chain uses TRBV19 and TRBJ1-5; possible D gene TRBD1, 6 bases. V lost 5 bases, J lost 9 bases, and 23 bases lay in between. Germline loops: CDR1 LNHDA, CDR2 SQIVND (reference sequence). The CDR3 consists of 16 residues. This CDR3 reads CASSVSGTPGGGPQHF. Here the CDR3 DNA reads TGTGCCAGTAGTGTTAGTGGGACACCCGGAGGAGGGCCCCAGCATTTT.

The J gene is TRBJ2-2, the V gene TRBV28; D call uncertain. Trimming shortened V by 5 bases and J by 6 bases, and 10 bases separated the two germline ends. This CDR3 is 13 amino acids long. Germline V CDR1 and CDR2: MDHEN, SYDVKM. The CDR3 DNA sequence: TGTGCCAGCAGTCCCCCGTGGCCCGGGGAGCTGTTTTTT. Encoded protein: CASSPPWPGELFF. Full variable domain (rest looked up from reference TRBV28 and TRBJ2-2): DVKVTQSSRYLVKRTGEKVFLECVQDMDHENMFWYRQDPGLGLRLIYFSYDVKMKEKGDIPEGYSVSREKKERFSLILESASTNQTSMYLCASSPPWPGELFFGEGSRLTVL.

The V call is TRBV5-1, the J call TRBJ2-3, with 10 bases fitting TRBD1. In germline, CDR1 is SGHRS, CDR2 YFSETQ. The CDR3 length is 16 residues. Trimming at V came to 5 bases and at J to 3 bases, leaving 9 bases not matched to a gene. The CDR3: CASRFRDRGWTDTQYF. In DNA, the CDR3 is TGCGCCAGCAGATTTCGGGACAGGGGTTGGACAGATACGCAGTATTTT.

The J gene is TRBJ1-5, the V gene TRBV7-2; 10 nucleotides agree with TRBD1. The V gene end was trimmed by 4 bases and the J gene end by 6 bases; junction bases not matched to a gene: 12. This CDR3 comprises 17 residues. CDR1 and CDR2 (germline): SGHTA, FQGNSA. The CDR3 is CASSSPGQGRGGQPQHF. The DNA of the CDR3 is TGTGCCAGCAGCTCCCCGGGACAGGGGAGGGGTGGTCAGCCCCAGCATTTT.

This clone showed up just once. V usage is TRBV28 and J usage is TRBJ2-7; D gene ambiguous. The CDR3 has 13 residues. V gave up 5 bases and J gave up 0 bases, with 8 bases separating them. Germline V gene sequence: CDR1 MDHEN, CDR2 SYDVKM. Here the CDR3 reads CASSPSSSYEQYV. DNA of the CDR3: TGTGCCAGCAGTCCGTCTAGCTCCTACGAGCAGTACGTC.

The rearrangement links TRBV4-1 to TRBJ2-2; D gene uncertain. CDR1 and CDR2 from the germline V gene are MGHRA and YSYEKL. The CDR3 sequence is 13 residues long. Trimming shortened V by 3 bases and J by 7 bases, and 9 bases separated the two germline ends. The CDR3 reads CASSQPGGGELFF. The CDR3 nucleotides read TGCGCCAGCAGCCAGCCAGGCGGCGGGGAGCTGTTTTTT.

This clone has a single count. The chain has TRBV6-6 and TRBJ2-5, with unresolved D. This CDR3 has 16 amino acids. Trimming cost V 0 bases and J 3 bases, with 14 bases left between them. Germline V gene data show CDR1 as MNHNY and CDR2 as SVGAGI (reference sequence). CDR3 coding DNA: TGTGCCAGCAGTTACTCGGGAAAGCAACTGGAAGAGACCCAGTACTTC. It codes for CASSYSGKQLEETQYF.

This chain links TRBV10-3 with TRBJ2-1; no clear D. Germline V gives CDR1 ENHRY, CDR2 SYGVKD. The CDR3 has 15 amino acids. Trimming shortened V by 6 bases and J by 0 bases, and 12 bases separated the two germline ends. For the CDR3, the DNA is TGTGCCATCAGCACCTACGGAAGCTCCTACAATGAGCAGTTCTTC. Translation gives CAISTYGSSYNEQFF.

CDR3 in DNA: TGTGCCAGCAGCCCTAGGACGGACGGTACTGAAGCTTTCTTT. Its protein product is CASSPRTDGTEAFF. This rearrangement joins TRBV7-8 to TRBJ1-1; D gene unclear. The CDR3 consists of 14 residues. The V and J ends lost 5 bases and 5 bases respectively, with 15 bases between them. CDR1 is SGHVS, CDR2 FQNEAQ, per germline.

The chain couples TRBV19 to TRBJ2-7, with D possibly being TRBD1 (5 bases). Trimming shortened V by 1 base and J by 1 base, and 8 bases separated the two germline ends. The CDR3 extends over 14 amino acids. The germline gives CDR1 LNHDA, CDR2 SQIVND (reference sequence). The CDR3 nucleotides are TGTGCCAGTAGTATAGCTGCAGGGTCCTACGAGCAGTACGTC. This sequence encodes CASSIAAGSYEQYV.

This clone was picked up one time. This chain connects TRBV7-2 to TRBJ1-4; perhaps TRBD1 as D (6 bases). CDR3 length: 15 residues. Trimming took 5 bases from V and 8 from J, leaving 18 bases between them. Germline V gene sequence: CDR1 SGHTA, CDR2 FQGNSA. CDR3 residues: CASSRGGPQGEKLFF. The CDR3 DNA is TGTGCCAGCAGCCGTGGGGGGCCCCAAGGGGAAAAACTGTTTTTT. The variable domain in full, with the rest retrieved from reference TRBV7-2 and TRBJ1-4, is GAGVSQSPSNKVTEKGKDVELRCDPISGHTALYWYRQSLGQGLEFLIYFQGNSAPDKSGLPSDRFSAERTGGSVSTLTIQRTQQEDSAVYLCASSRGGPQGEKLFFGSGTQLSVL.

The chain has TRBV10-1 and TRBJ1-2, with D hard to call. Per germline, CDR1 WNHNN and CDR2 SYGVQD (reference sequence). This CDR3 spans 12 amino acids. V lost 3 bases and J 9 bases, leaving 11 bases between the germline ends. The CDR3 DNA reads as TGCGCCAGCAGTGACAGGTTGGGGAGCTACACCTTC. It codes for CASSDRLGSYTF.

The V and J genes are TRBV4-3 and TRBJ2-7, with 8 bases lining up with TRBD1. J lost 5 bases, V lost 3 bases, and 15 bases had no gene match. This CDR3 has 17 residues. CDR1 is LGHNA and CDR2 is YSLEER in the germline V gene. The CDR3 protein is CASSQDRAGGSVNEQYF. The CDR3 nucleotides read TGCGCCAGCAGCCAGGACAGGGCCGGAGGGTCTGTGAACGAGCAGTACTTC.

This clone was seen once. This rearrangement joins TRBV11-2 to TRBJ1-2; the D gene is possibly TRBD1 (6 bases). Trimming took 1 base from V and 5 from J, leaving 17 bases between them. This CDR3 contains 16 residues. Germline CDR1 SGHAT, CDR2 FQNNGV. This CDR3 reads CASSLGIGGALYGYTF. CDR3 nucleotide sequence: TGTGCCAGCAGCTTAGGGATAGGGGGGGCCCTTTATGGCTACACCTTC.

The chain is built from TRBV7-9 and TRBJ1-2, with 8 nucleotides matching TRBD1. The CDR3 loop spans 12 amino acids. V lost 6 bases, J lost 10 bases, and 7 bases stayed unmatched. Germline V gene sequence: CDR1 SEHNR, CDR2 FQNEAQ (reference sequence). The CDR3 protein is CASSWDRQDYTF. The CDR3 DNA sequence: TGTGCCAGCAGTTGGGACAGGCAAGACTACACCTTC.

This clone was found once. V is TRBV7-9 and J is TRBJ1-1; tentative D call: TRBD1 (5 bases). Looked up from germline, CDR1 is SEHNR and CDR2 is FQNEAQ (reference sequence). The CDR3 has 13 residues. The V end lost 6 bases, the J end lost 1 base, and 9 bases lay between the germline ends. The CDR3 reads CASSSQGNTEAFF. CDR3 sequence (DNA): TGTGCCAGCAGTAGTCAGGGGAACACTGAAGCTTTCTTT.

This clone was observed once. The V and J genes are TRBV18 and TRBJ2-2; D call uncertain. The CDR3 spans 15 residues. The germline gives CDR1 KGHSH, CDR2 LQKENI. Trimming took 2 bases from V and 0 from J, leaving 7 bases between them. The CDR3 bases are TGTGCCAGCTCACCATCGGGCCCGAACACCGGGGAGCTGTTTTTT. Its translation is CASSPSGPNTGELFF.

V gene TRBV25-1 combines with J gene TRBJ1-1; D may be TRBD1 (5 bases). The ends were cut back, 5 bases at V and 5 bases at J, with 12 bases in the middle. Germline V CDR1 and CDR2: MGHDK, SYGVNS. The CDR3 has 13 residues. The CDR3 coding sequence is TGTGCCAGCAGTAGCGAAAGGGGTACTGAAGCTTTCTTT. Amino acids: CASSSERGTEAFF.

The chain combines TRBV18 with TRBJ1-5, with 7 bases aligning to TRBD1. This CDR3 region has 15 residues. Germline CDR1 is KGHSH and CDR2 is LQKENI. After removal of 2 bases from V and 7 bases from J, the junction contained 8 bases not matched to a gene. CDR3 DNA sequence: TGTGCCAGCTCACCAGGGACAGCGGCGATGCAGCCCCAGCATTTT. Translating it yields CASSPGTAAMQPQHF.

This chain connects TRBV5-1 to TRBJ1-2, with 9 bases aligning to TRBD1. Germline CDR1 is SGHRS and CDR2 is YFSETQ. Trimming took 0 bases from V and 1 from J; bases not matched to a gene: 7. The CDR3 is 17 amino acids. CDR3 sequence reads: CASSLAPGQGLNYGYTF. The DNA of the CDR3 is TGCGCCAGCAGCTTGGCTCCGGGACAGGGCCTTAACTATGGCTACACCTTC.

This clone has just a few counts. This rearrangement joins TRBV5-4 to TRBJ1-1, with D perhaps matching TRBD1 (5 bases). V was pared by 2 bases and J by 11 bases, with 10 bases between. Germline CDR1 reads SGHNT; CDR2 reads YYREEE (reference sequence). This CDR3 is built from 11 residues. The CDR3 DNA is TGTGCCAGCAGCTTTCTCGGGGCGGCTTTCTTT. It yields the protein CASSFLGAAFF.

The chain is built from TRBV10-3 and TRBJ2-7; D is perhaps TRBD1 or TRBD2 (5 bases each). Germline assignment: CDR1 ENHRY and CDR2 SYGVKD. Trimming stripped 0 bases from V and 2 bases from J, with 11 bases between. The CDR3 is 15 residues long. The CDR3 nucleotides are TGTGCCATCAGTGAGTCGAGGGCAGGGACCTACGAGCAGTACGTC. Its translation is CAISESRAGTYEQYV.

V is TRBV2 and J is TRBJ1-5, with D possibly matching TRBD1 (6 bases). Trimming removed 2 bases at V and 6 bases at J, with 14 bases between. The CDR3 covers 15 residues. CDR1 is SNHLY and CDR2 is FYNNEI in the germline V gene. The CDR3 coding sequence is TGTGCCAGCAGTGAAAGTTTGGGGGCCGGTCAGCCCCAGCATTTT. This codes for CASSESLGAGQPQHF.

This chain connects TRBV10-1 to TRBJ2-2, with 9 bases lining up with TRBD2. Germline CDR1 reads WNHNN; CDR2 reads SYGVQD (reference sequence). Unmatched junction bases numbered 2, after V lost 4 bases and J lost 5 bases. This CDR3 has 14 amino acids. The CDR3 DNA reads as TGCGCCAGCAGTGGGACTAGCGAGACCGGGGAGCTGTTTTTT. Residues: CASSGTSETGELFF.

The rearrangement joins TRBV11-3 to TRBJ1-3; D is unresolved. Trimming stripped 4 bases from V and 0 bases from J, with 7 bases between. Germline-derived CDR1 and CDR2 are SGHNT and YENEEA. This CDR3 is built from 14 residues. The CDR3 DNA follows: TGTGCCAGCAGCTCCGGGATCTCTGGAAACACCATATATTTT. Translating it yields CASSSGISGNTIYF. Together with reference TRBV11-3 and TRBJ1-3, the CDR3 gives the full variable domain: EAGVVQSPRYKIIEKKQPVAFWCNPISGHNTLYWYLQNLGQGPELLIRYENEEAVDDSQLPKDRFSAERLKGVDSTLKIQPAELGDSAVYLCASSSGISGNTIYFGEGSWLTVV.

This chain connects TRBV5-1 to TRBJ1-2, with D possibly matching TRBD1 (6 bases). Trimming took 1 base from V and 3 from J, leaving 10 bases between them. Germline V gene lookup returns CDR1 SGHRS and CDR2 YFSETQ. This CDR3 region has 14 residues. CDR3 residues: CASSLQGQDYGYTF. The DNA of the CDR3 is TGCGCCAGCAGCTTGCAGGGGCAAGACTATGGCTACACCTTC.

The rearrangement links TRBV11-2 to TRBJ1-5, with D hard to call. The CDR3 covers 15 residues. The ends were cut back, 5 bases at V and 0 bases at J, with 11 bases in the middle. Germline V gives CDR1 SGHAT, CDR2 FQNNGV. Here the CDR3 reads CASSRTGASNQPQHF. CDR3 nucleotide sequence: TGTGCCAGCAGCCGAACGGGAGCTAGCAATCAGCCCCAGCATTTT.